These T cell receptor beta chains were read from a single sample in a study of CD8+ T cells in alopecia areata. Some clones are missing from TCRdb's copy, which holds only in-frame ones; the method was immunoSEQ multiplex PCR. The sample contains about 210,000 clones, just over 65% of which appear only once. The material sequenced was CD4+ T cells sorted from blood, taken at approximately week 42, from a patient treated with tofacitinib. The source is a human donor with alopecia areata. Each CDR3 is given with its conserved first and last residue. Clone sizes are given selectively: once, few, many, or a class where the clone is expanded.

v_call: TRBV7-9; j_call: TRBJ2-3; clone_size: -; cdr3_aa: CASSLRGTLFTDTQYF
v_call: TRBV18; j_call: TRBJ2-1; clone_size: few; cdr3_aa: CASSGFLNEQFF
v_call: TRBV6-5; j_call: TRBJ2-2; clone_size: -; cdr3_aa: CASSPSGGAGGELFF
v_call: TRBV4-1; j_call: -; clone_size: -; cdr3_aa: CASSQGLVGEQYF
v_call: TRBV4-2; j_call: TRBJ2-2; clone_size: -; cdr3_aa: CASSQLSPGLNTGELFF
v_call: TRBV5-4; j_call: TRBJ1-1; clone_size: -; cdr3_aa: CASSAYRASNTEAFF
v_call: TRBV6-1; j_call: TRBJ1-5; clone_size: -; cdr3_aa: CASSGLVDQPQHF
v_call: TRBV6-6; j_call: TRBJ1-5; clone_size: -; cdr3_aa: CASSYGDRGSNQPQHF
v_call: TRBV5-6; j_call: TRBJ1-1; clone_size: -; cdr3_aa: CASSPGQGRLQAFF
v_call: TRBV15; j_call: TRBJ1-6; clone_size: -; cdr3_aa: CATSRDQRGNSPLHF
v_call: TRBV9; j_call: TRBJ2-2; clone_size: -; cdr3_aa: CASSVSGSNTGELFF
v_call: TRBV4-3; j_call: TRBJ2-1; clone_size: -; cdr3_aa: CASSQEGGRGKNEQFF
v_call: TRBV30; j_call: TRBJ2-7; clone_size: -; cdr3_aa: CAWSTLLGEQYF
v_call: TRBV19; j_call: TRBJ1-2; clone_size: -; cdr3_aa: CASSLTYGYTF
v_call: TRBV29-1; j_call: TRBJ1-1; clone_size: -; cdr3_aa: CSVSFGLNTEAFF
v_call: TRBV30; j_call: TRBJ1-5; clone_size: -; cdr3_aa: CAWSAGGDQPQHF
v_call: TRBV30; j_call: TRBJ2-1; clone_size: few; cdr3_aa: CAWSAFREQFF
v_call: TRBV6-1; j_call: TRBJ1-4; clone_size: -; cdr3_aa: CASEELQGRELFF
v_call: TRBV29-1; j_call: TRBJ1-1; clone_size: once; cdr3_aa: CSVERANTEAFF
v_call: TRBV30; j_call: TRBJ1-5; clone_size: -; cdr3_aa: CAWAQGFGNQPQHF
v_call: TRBV5-1; j_call: TRBJ1-1; clone_size: once; cdr3_aa: CASSHAVNTEAFF
v_call: TRBV30; j_call: TRBJ2-1; clone_size: -; cdr3_aa: CAWTHPDTRGGPYNEQFF